These 21 T cell receptor beta chains were all obtained from the same sample, sequenced in a study of coeliac disease. TCRdb keeps only in-frame clones here, not all; method: immunoSEQ multiplex PCR. Seen here are about 9,400 clones, about 61% observed once, and the top ten hold 20%. The sequenced sample consisted of lamina propria lymphocytes from the gut. These receptors came from a woman in her sixties or seventies with celiac disease.

The V and J genes are TRBV2 and TRBJ1-1; 8 positions match TRBD1. Germline loops: CDR1 SNHLY, CDR2 FYNNEI. The CDR3 length is 11 residues. For the CDR3, the DNA is TGTGCTTCCTGGTTGGGACAGGAGGCTTTCTTT. Translating it yields CASWLGQEAFF.

The chain is built from TRBV7-6 and TRBJ2-7; TRBD1 matches at 11 bases. The germline V gene has CDR1 SGHVS and CDR2 FNYEAQ. The CDR3 is 15 amino acids. Trimming cost V 1 base and J 5 bases; bases outside gene matches: 4. The CDR3 coding sequence is TGTGCCAGCAGCTTAGGGACAGGGGGCATCGACGAGCAGTACTTC. Protein: CASSLGTGGIDEQYF.

V usage is TRBV6-6 and J usage is TRBJ1-1, with D possibly being TRBD1 (5 bases). This CDR3 has 13 residues. CDR1 is MNHNY, CDR2 SVGAGI, per germline (reference sequence). V gave up 10 bases and J gave up 2 bases, with 14 bases separating them. CDR3 loop: CATRLGVNTEAFF. CDR3 DNA: TGTGCCACCCGGCTAGGGGTAAACACTGAAGCTTTCTTT.

In its sample, this clone was seen once. The CDR3 sequence: CASRRDSLTYEQYF. CDR3 bases: TGTGCCAGCAGACGGGACAGCCTAACCTACGAGCAGTACTTC. The chain links TRBV2 to TRBJ2-7, with TRBD1 matching over 7 bases. V shed 6 bases, J shed 2 bases, and the junction held 7 bases outside the gene matches. The CDR3 is 14 residues long. Germline CDR1 is SNHLY and CDR2 is FYNNEI.

The chain joins TRBV6-5 to TRBJ1-2; 8 bases agree with TRBD1. This CDR3 spans 15 amino acids. J gave up 5 bases and V 2 bases, and 7 bases lay outside the gene matches. Germline CDR1 reads MNHEY; CDR2 reads SVGAGI. CDR3 sequence: CASSYAQGAGYGYTF. CDR3 nucleotides: TGTGCCAGCAGTTACGCCCAGGGGGCTGGGTATGGCTACACCTTC.

This clone was recorded a few times. This chain connects TRBV18 to TRBJ1-5; D is unresolved. Germline lookup yields CDR1 KGHSH and CDR2 LQKENI. CDR3 length: 16 residues. Trimming removed 5 bases at V and 3 bases at J, with 17 bases between. CDR3 loop: CASSSGPPRNNQPQHF. CDR3 DNA sequence: TGTGCCAGCTCAAGCGGGCCCCCGAGGAACAATCAGCCCCAGCATTTT.

V and J are TRBV7-2 and TRBJ1-1; D is unclear. The CDR3 covers 11 residues. The V and J ends lost 8 bases and 5 bases respectively, with 9 bases between them. Germline CDR1 SGHTA, CDR2 FQGNSA. CDR3 in DNA: TGTGCCAGCGCCTTCGCGACTGAAGCTTTCTTT. The encoded protein is CASAFATEAFF.

The chain carries TRBV28 and TRBJ2-7, with 8 nucleotides matching TRBD1. CDR1 and CDR2 from the germline V gene are MDHEN and SYDVKM. The CDR3 extends over 14 amino acids. V lost 4 bases to trimming and J lost 2 bases; unmatched junction nucleotides: 4. The CDR3 DNA sequence: TGTGCCAGCAGTTACGACAGGGGAACCTACGAGCAGTACTTC. Translation gives CASSYDRGTYEQYF.

This clone showed up just a few times. The chain links TRBV15 to TRBJ1-4, with TRBD1 matching 8 bases. V lost 0 bases, J lost 6 bases, and 3 bases stayed unmatched. Germline lookup yields CDR1 LNHNV and CDR2 YYDKDF (reference sequence). The CDR3 loop spans 15 amino acids. As DNA, the CDR3 is TGTGCCACCAGCAGAGACCAGGGGGCCCATGAAAAACTGTTTTTT. It specifies CATSRDQGAHEKLFF.

In its sample, this clone was seen once. The rearrangement uses TRBV10-3 and TRBJ2-1; 15 bases line up with TRBD2. This CDR3 has 16 residues. Germline V gene lookup returns CDR1 ENHRY and CDR2 SYGVKD. The ends lost 6 bases at V and 6 bases at J; junction bases unmatched: 6. The chain's CDR3 is CAIRFGLAGGINEQFF. The CDR3 DNA reads as TGTGCCATCAGATTTGGACTAGCGGGGGGGATCAATGAGCAGTTCTTC.

In its sample, this clone was seen once. The V gene is TRBV7-8, the J gene TRBJ2-1; 8 nucleotides align to TRBD2. Germline CDR1 SGHVS, CDR2 FQNEAQ. The CDR3 loop spans 16 amino acids. The V and J ends lost 5 bases and 7 bases, in that order; junction bases with no gene match: 13. Written as DNA, the CDR3 is TGTGCCAGCAGCCAGATAAGGGGACTAGGGAGTAATGAGCAGTTCTTC. Translation: CASSQIRGLGSNEQFF.

The rearrangement joins TRBV25-1 to TRBJ1-1; D perhaps matches TRBD1 (6 bases). The CDR3 contains 15 residues. Deletions cut 2 bases from V and 10 bases from J, with 20 bases between. Looked up from germline, CDR1 is MGHDK and CDR2 is SYGVNS. CDR3 in amino acids: CASSERGGGGIAAFF. In nucleotides, the CDR3 is TGTGCCAGCAGTGAAAGAGGGGGGGGAGGGATTGCAGCTTTCTTT.

The CDR3 DNA sequence: TGTGCCAGCAGCTTACATTTGGGACTAGCGGGGAACAATGAGCAGTTCTTC. Translating it yields CASSLHLGLAGNNEQFF. V usage is TRBV7-2 and J usage is TRBJ2-1, with 13 bases identical to TRBD2. Trimming at V came to 2 bases and at J to 5 bases, leaving 6 bases not matched to a gene. CDR1 is SGHTA and CDR2 is FQGNSA in the germline V gene. CDR3 size: 17 residues.

The chain joins TRBV7-3 to TRBJ2-3, with a weak D call TRBD1 (5 bases). V gave up 2 bases and J gave up 1 base, with 22 bases separating them. The CDR3 is made up of 19 amino acids. The V gene's germline CDR1 is SGHTA and CDR2 FQGTGA. CDR3 sequence reads: CASSLGPPQGSGGTDTQYF. The DNA of the CDR3 is TGTGCCAGCAGCTTAGGACCTCCGCAGGGCTCTGGGGGCACAGATACGCAGTATTTT.

V usage is TRBV12-5 and J usage is TRBJ2-2; 7 nucleotides line up with TRBD1. V lost 1 base, J lost 3 bases, and 14 bases stayed unmatched. The V gene's germline CDR1 is LGHNT and CDR2 FRNRAP. This CDR3 has 19 residues. Here the CDR3 reads CASGLDLLLKDRYTGELFF. The CDR3, as DNA: TGTGCTAGTGGTTTGGACCTTCTACTCAAGGACAGGTACACCGGGGAGCTGTTTTTT.

The V gene is TRBV5-4, the J gene TRBJ2-3, with D unresolved. The V gene lost 3 bases and the J gene lost 0 bases, with 11 bases spanning the gap. The CDR3 has 15 amino acids. Germline V lookup: CDR1 SGHNT, CDR2 YYREEE (reference sequence). In nucleotides, the CDR3 is TGTGCCAGCAGCTCGACACTTACTAGCACAGATACGCAGTATTTT. As protein: CASSSTLTSTDTQYF.

This chain connects TRBV25-1 to TRBJ2-1, with 10 bases that match TRBD2. Germline V CDR1 and CDR2: MGHDK, SYGVNS. This CDR3 spans 17 amino acids. The J segment lost 0 bases and the V segment lost 3 bases, leaving 5 bases of the junction unmatched. This CDR3 is CASSDRRLAGSYNEQFF. The DNA of the CDR3 is TGTGCCAGCAGTGACCGCCGACTAGCGGGCTCCTACAATGAGCAGTTCTTC.

This sequence joins TRBV27 and TRBJ2-3; 11 bases align to TRBD1. Germline CDR1 is MNHEY and CDR2 is SMNVEV (reference sequence). V trimming: 4 bases; J trimming: 4 bases; junction bases outside the gene matches: 4. This CDR3 is built from 15 residues. CDR3 DNA: TGTGCCAGCAGTTGGGGACAGGGGGAGTCAGATACGCAGTATTTT. Translation: CASSWGQGESDTQYF.

The sample holds a few counts of this clone. The V and J genes are TRBV4-1 and TRBJ2-4, with D perhaps TRBD2 (5 bases). V lost 4 bases, J lost 8 bases, and 6 bases lay in between. From germline, CDR1 is MGHRA and CDR2 YSYEKL. The CDR3 has 11 amino acids. As DNA, the CDR3 is TGCGCCAGCAGCCTCGGGGACATTCAGTACTTC. This translates into CASSLGDIQYF.

The gene calls are TRBV18 and TRBJ2-1, with TRBD1 identical over 9 bases. Germline V CDR1 and CDR2: KGHSH, LQKENI. The junction had 5 bases not matched to a gene; V was cut back by 7 bases and J by 4 bases. The CDR3 totals 14 residues. The DNA for the CDR3 is TGTGCCAGCTACCCGGGACAGGGTTACAATGAGCAGTTCTTC. It encodes CASYPGQGYNEQFF.

The V call is TRBV2, the J call TRBJ2-1, with 10 bases identical to TRBD2. The CDR3 extends over 16 amino acids. The germline V gene encodes CDR1 SNHLY and CDR2 FYNNEI. Trimming removed 0 bases from V and 9 bases from J; junction bases left unmatched: 8. The CDR3 coding sequence is TGTGCCAGCAGTGAAGCACCGAGCGGGGGGGCGGGTGAGCAGTTCTTC. Amino acid sequence: CASSEAPSGGAGEQFF. The whole variable domain, remainder taken from reference TRBV2 and TRBJ2-1, is EPEVTQTPSHQVTQMGQEVILRCVPISNHLYFYWYRQILGQKVEFLVSFYNNEISEKSEIFDDQFSVERPDGSNFTLKIRSTKLEDSAMYFCASSEAPSGGAGEQFFGPGTRLTVL.